This T cell receptor beta chain was sequenced for a study of blood T cell repertoires in COVID-19. Study summary: Sites in the United States, Italy and Spain provided acute and convalescent COVID-19 samples. The analysed material was cDNA or gDNA that came from T cells, B-cell-depleted T cells, or PBMCs.

How the authors handled the data: For nucleated cells, counts were estimated from reference gene primer amplification. Profiled with immunoSEQ multiplex PCR; TCRdb holds only in-frame clones, not every one. The V and J calls and the clone size are those of that table, but D and trimming were determined from the DNA. The sample includes just over 50,000 clones, around 83% of them seen just once. The length of the CDR3 is 21 residues. V shed 1 base, J shed 5 bases, and the junction held 21 bases outside the gene matches. Germline CDR1 and CDR2: LGHDT and YNNKEL (reference sequence). The sample was peripheral blood. The sequence was collected from an elderly man with active COVID-19. J is TRBJ2-7 and V is TRBV3-1 (or the pseudogene TRBV3-2); the match to TRBD2 covers 12 bases. The CDR3 nucleotides are TGTGCCAGCAGCCAAGCCCCCCCGACTAGCGGGAGTGGCTTTCGTGGCGACGAGCAGTACTTC. Protein: CASSQAPPTSGSGFRGDEQYF.